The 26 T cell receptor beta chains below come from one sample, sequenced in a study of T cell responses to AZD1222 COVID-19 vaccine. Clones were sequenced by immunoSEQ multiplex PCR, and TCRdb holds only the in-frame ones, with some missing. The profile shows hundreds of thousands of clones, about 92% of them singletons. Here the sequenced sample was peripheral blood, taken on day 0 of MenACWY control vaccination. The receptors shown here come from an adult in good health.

CDR3 bases: TGTGCCAGCACCGTCGACAGGACGGTCTCTGGAAACACCATATATTTT. Its protein product is CASTVDRTVSGNTIYF. V gene TRBV2 combines with J gene TRBJ1-3; TRBD1 might be the D (6 bases). V lost 7 bases and J 0 bases, leaving 16 bases between the germline ends. Germline assignment: CDR1 SNHLY and CDR2 FYNNEI. This CDR3 comprises 16 residues.

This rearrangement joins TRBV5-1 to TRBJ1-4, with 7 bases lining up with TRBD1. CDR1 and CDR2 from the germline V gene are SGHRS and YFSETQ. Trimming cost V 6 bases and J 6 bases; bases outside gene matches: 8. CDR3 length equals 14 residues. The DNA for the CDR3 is TGCGCCAGCAAACTTTACGGACAGGATGAAAAACTGTTTTTT. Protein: CASKLYGQDEKLFF.

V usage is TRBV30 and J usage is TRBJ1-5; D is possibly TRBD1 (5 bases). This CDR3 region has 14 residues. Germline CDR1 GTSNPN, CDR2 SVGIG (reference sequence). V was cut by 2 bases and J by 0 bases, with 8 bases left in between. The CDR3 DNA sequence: TGTGCCTGGAGTTGGGGGAATAGCAATCAGCCCCAGCATTTT. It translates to CAWSWGNSNQPQHF.

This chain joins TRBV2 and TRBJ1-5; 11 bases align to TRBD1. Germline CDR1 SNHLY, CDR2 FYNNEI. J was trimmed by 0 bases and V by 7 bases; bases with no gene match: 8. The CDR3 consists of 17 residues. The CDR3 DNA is TGTGCCAGCATGGACAGGGGGCGAGGAAGTAGCAATCAGCCCCAGCATTTT. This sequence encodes CASMDRGRGSSNQPQHF.

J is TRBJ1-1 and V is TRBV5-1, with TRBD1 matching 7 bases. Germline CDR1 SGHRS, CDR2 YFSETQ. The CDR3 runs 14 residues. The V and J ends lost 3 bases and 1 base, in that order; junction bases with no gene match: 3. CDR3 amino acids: CASSSGTANTEAFF. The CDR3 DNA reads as TGCGCCAGCAGCTCCGGGACAGCGAACACTGAAGCTTTCTTT.

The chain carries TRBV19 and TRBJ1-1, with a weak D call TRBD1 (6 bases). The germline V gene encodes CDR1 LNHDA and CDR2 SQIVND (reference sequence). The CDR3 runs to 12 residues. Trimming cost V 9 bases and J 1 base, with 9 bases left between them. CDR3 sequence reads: CASGQRNTEAFF. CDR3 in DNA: TGTGCCAGCGGACAGCGGAACACTGAAGCTTTCTTT.

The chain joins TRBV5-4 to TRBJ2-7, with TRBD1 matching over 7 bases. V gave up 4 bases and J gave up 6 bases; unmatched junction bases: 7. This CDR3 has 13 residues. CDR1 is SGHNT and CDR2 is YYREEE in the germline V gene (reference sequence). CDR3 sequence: CASSNYRGGEQYF. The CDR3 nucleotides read TGTGCCAGCAGCAACTACAGGGGTGGCGAGCAGTACTTC.

Here the CDR3 DNA reads TGTGCCTGGAGTAATAACGGACTGAACTATGGCTACACCTTC. As protein: CAWSNNGLNYGYTF. This rearrangement joins TRBV30 to TRBJ1-2; D remains unclear. Trimming took off 2 bases at V and 2 bases at J, with 12 bases between the two ends. The CDR3 consists of 14 residues. The germline V gene encodes CDR1 GTSNPN and CDR2 SVGIG (reference sequence).

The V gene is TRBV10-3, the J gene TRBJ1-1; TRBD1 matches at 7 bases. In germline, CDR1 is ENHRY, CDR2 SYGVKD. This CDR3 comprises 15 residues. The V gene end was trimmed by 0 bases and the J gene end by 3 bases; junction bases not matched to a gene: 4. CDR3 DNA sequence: TGTGCCATCAGTGAGTCAGGCAGGGGGGACACTGAAGCTTTCTTT. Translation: CAISESGRGDTEAFF.

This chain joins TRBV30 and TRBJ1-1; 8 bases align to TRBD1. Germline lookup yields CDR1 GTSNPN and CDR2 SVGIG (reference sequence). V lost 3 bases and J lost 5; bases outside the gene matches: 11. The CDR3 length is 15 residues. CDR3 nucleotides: TGTGCCTGGAGAGAGACAGGGGCGAGTGGGACTGAAGCTTTCTTT. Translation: CAWRETGASGTEAFF.

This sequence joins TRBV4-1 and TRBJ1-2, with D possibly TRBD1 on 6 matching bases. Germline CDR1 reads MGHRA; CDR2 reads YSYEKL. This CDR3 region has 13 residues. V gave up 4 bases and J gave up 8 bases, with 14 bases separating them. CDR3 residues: CASSPMGAGGYTF. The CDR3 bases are TGCGCCAGCAGCCCCATGGGGGCAGGGGGCTACACCTTC.

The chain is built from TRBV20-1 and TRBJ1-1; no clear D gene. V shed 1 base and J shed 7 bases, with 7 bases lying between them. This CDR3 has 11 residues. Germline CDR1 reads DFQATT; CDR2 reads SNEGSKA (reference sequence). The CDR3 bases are TGCAGTGCTAGAGGGTGGGATGAAGCTTTCTTT. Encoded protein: CSARGWDEAFF.

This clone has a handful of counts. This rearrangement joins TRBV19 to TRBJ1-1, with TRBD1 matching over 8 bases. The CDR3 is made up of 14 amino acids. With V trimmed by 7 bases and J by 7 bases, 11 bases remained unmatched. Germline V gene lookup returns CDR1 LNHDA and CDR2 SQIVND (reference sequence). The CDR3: CASTMSRGQGEAFF. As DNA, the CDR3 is TGTGCCAGTACTATGAGCAGGGGGCAAGGTGAAGCTTTCTTT.

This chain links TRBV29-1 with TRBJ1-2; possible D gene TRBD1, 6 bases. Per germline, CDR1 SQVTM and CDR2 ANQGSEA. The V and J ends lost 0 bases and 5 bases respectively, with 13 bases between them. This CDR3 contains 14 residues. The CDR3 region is CSVEDLRTAYGYTF. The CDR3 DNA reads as TGCAGCGTTGAAGATCTTCGGACAGCATATGGCTACACCTTC.

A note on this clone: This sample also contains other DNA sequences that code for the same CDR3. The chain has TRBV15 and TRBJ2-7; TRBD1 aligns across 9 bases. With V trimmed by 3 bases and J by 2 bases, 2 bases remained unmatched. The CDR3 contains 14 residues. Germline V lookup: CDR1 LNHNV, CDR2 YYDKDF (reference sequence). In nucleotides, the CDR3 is TGTGCCACCAGCAGGGACAGGGGTCCCTACGAGCAGTACTTC. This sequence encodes CATSRDRGPYEQYF.

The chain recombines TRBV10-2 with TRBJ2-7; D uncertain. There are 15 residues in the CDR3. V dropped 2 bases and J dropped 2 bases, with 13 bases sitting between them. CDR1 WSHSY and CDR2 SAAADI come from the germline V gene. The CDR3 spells CASSEPGWKTYEQYF. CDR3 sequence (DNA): TGCGCCAGCAGTGAGCCCGGATGGAAGACCTACGAGCAGTACTTC.

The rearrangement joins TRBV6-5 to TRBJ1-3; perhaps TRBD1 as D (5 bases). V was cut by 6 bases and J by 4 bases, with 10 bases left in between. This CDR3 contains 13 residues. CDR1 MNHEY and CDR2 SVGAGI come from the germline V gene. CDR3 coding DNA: TGTGCCAGCAGGTCAGGGATGGGAAACACCATATATTTT. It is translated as CASRSGMGNTIYF.

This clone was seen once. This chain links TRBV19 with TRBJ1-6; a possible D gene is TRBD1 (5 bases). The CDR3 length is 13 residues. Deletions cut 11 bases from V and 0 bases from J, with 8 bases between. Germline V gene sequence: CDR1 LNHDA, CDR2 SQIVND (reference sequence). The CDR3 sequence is CAGGSSYNSPLHF. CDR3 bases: TGTGCCGGGGGGAGCTCCTATAATTCACCCCTCCACTTT.

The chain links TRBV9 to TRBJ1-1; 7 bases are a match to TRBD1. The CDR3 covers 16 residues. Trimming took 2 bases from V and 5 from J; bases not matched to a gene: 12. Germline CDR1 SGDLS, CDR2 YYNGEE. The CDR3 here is CASSVGGGDRATEAFF. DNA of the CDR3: TGTGCCAGCAGCGTGGGGGGAGGCGACAGGGCGACTGAAGCTTTCTTT.

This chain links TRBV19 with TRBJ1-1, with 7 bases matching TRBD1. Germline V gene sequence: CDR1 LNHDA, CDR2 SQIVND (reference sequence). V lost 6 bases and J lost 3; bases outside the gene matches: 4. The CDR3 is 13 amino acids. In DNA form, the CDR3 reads TGTGCCAGTAGACAAGACAGGGACACTGAAGCTTTCTTT. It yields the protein CASRQDRDTEAFF.

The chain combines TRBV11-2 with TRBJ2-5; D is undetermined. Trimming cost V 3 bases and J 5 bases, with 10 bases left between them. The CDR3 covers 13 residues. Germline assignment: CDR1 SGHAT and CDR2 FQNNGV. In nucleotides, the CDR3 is TGTGCCAGCAGCTTCACCAGCGCCGAGACCCAGTACTTC. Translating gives CASSFTSAETQYF.

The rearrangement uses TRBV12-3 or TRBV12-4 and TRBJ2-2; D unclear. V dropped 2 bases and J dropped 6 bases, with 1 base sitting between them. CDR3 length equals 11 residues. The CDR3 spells CASSLPGELFF. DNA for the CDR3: TGTGCCAGCAGTTTACCCGGGGAGCTGTTTTTT.

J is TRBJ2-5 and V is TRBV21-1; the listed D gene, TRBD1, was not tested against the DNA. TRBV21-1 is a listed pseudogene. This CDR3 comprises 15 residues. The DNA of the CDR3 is TGTGCCAGCGGCATCAGGGGACGCAAGCAAGAGACCCAGTACTTC. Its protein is CASGIRGRKQETQYF.

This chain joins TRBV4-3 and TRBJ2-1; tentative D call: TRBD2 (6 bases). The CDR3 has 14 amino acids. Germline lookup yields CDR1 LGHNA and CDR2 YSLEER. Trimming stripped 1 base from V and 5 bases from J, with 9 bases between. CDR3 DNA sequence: TGCGCCAGCAGCCAAGCATGGGGGGACAATGAGCAGTTCTTC. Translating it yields CASSQAWGDNEQFF.

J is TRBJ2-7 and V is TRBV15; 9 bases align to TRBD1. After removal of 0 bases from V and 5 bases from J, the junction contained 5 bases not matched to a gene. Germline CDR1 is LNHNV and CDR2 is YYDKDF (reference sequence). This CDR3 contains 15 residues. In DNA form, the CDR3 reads TGTGCCACCAGCAGAGATAGGACAGGGGCCCACGAGCAGTACTTC. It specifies CATSRDRTGAHEQYF.

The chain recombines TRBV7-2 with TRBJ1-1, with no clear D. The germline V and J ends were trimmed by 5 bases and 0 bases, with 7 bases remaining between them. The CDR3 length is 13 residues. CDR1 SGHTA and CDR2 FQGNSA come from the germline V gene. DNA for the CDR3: TGTGCCAGCAGCCGCACCATGAACACTGAAGCTTTCTTT. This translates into CASSRTMNTEAFF. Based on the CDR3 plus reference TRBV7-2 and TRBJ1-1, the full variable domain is GAGVSQSPSNKVTEKGKDVELRCDPISGHTALYWYRQSLGQGLEFLIYFQGNSAPDKSGLPSDRFSAERTGGSVSTLTIQRTQQEDSAVYLCASSRTMNTEAFFGQGTRLTVV.